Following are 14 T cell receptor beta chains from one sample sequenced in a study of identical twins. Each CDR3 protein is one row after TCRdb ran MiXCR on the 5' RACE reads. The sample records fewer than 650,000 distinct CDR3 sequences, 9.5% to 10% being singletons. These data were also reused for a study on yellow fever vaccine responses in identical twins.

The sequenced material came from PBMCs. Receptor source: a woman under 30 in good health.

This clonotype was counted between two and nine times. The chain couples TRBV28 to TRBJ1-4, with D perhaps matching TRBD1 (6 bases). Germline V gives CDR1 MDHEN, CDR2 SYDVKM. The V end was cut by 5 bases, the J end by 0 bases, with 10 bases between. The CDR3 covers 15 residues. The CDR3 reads CASSPYRATNEKLFF. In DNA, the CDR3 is TGTGCCAGCAGTCCCTACAGGGCAACTAATGAAAAACTGTTTTTT.

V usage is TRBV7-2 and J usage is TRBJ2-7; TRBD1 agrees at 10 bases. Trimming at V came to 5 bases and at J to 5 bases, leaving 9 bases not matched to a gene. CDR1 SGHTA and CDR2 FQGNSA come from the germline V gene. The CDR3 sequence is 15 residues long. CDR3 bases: TGTGCCAGCAGCCTAAAGACAGGGGGCTTAAACGAGCAGTACTTC. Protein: CASSLKTGGLNEQYF.

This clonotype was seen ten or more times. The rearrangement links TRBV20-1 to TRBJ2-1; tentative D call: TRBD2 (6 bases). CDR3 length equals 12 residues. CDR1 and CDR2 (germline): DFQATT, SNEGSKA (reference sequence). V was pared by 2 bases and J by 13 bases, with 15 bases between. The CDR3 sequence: CSARKTGTRQFF. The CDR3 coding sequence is TGCAGTGCTAGAAAGACCGGGACTCGACAGTTCTTC.

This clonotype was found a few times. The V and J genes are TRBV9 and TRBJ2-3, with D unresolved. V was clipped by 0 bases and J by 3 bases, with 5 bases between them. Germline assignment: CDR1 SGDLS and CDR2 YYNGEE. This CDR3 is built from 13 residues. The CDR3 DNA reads TGTGCCAGCAGCGTAGACATTACAGATACGCAGTATTTT. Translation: CASSVDITDTQYF.

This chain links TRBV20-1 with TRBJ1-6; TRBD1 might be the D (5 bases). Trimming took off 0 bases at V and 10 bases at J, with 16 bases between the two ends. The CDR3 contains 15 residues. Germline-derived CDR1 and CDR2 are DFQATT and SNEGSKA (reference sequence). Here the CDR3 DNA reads TGCAGTGCTAGAGATCCCCCGCAGGGAGGCTCACCCCTCCACTTT. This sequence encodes CSARDPPQGGSPLHF.

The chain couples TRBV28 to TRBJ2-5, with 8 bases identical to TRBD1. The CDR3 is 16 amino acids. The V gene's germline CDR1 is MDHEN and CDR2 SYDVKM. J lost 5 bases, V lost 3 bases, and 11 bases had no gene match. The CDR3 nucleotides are TGTGCCAGCAGTTTTCGACAGGGGCTGGCGGGGGAGACCCAGTACTTC. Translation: CASSFRQGLAGETQYF.

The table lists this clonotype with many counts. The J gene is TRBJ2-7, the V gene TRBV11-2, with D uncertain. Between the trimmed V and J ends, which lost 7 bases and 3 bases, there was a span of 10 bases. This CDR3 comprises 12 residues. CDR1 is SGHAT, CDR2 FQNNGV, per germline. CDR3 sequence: CASTTMGYEQYF. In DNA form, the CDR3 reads TGTGCCAGCACCACTATGGGCTACGAGCAGTACTTC.

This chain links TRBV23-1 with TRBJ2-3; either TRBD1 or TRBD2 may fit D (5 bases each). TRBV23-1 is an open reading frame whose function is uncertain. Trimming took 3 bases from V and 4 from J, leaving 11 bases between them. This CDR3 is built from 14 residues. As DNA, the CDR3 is TGCGCCAGCAGTCAGACGGGACCCCCAGATACGCAGTATTTT. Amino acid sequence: CASSQTGPPDTQYF.

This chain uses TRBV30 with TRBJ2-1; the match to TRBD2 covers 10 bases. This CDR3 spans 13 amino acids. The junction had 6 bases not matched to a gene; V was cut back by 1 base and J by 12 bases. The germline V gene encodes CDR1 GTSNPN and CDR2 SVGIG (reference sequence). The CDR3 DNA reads TGTGCCTGGAGTGAGCGGGAGGGCCTGGGGCAGTTCTTC. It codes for CAWSEREGLGQFF.

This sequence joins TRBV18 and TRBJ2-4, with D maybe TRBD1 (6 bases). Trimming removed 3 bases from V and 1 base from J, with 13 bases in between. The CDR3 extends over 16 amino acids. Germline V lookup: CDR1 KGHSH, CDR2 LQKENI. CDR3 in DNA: TGTGCCAGCTCACCCCGGACTGGGGGCGCCAAAAACATTCAGTACTTC. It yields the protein CASSPRTGGAKNIQYF.

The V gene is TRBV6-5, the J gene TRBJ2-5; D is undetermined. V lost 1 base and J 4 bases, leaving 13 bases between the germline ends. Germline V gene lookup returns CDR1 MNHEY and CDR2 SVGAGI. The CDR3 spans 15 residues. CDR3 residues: CASSYLPVRPETQYF. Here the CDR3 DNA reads TGTGCCAGCAGTTACTTGCCCGTAAGGCCAGAGACCCAGTACTTC.

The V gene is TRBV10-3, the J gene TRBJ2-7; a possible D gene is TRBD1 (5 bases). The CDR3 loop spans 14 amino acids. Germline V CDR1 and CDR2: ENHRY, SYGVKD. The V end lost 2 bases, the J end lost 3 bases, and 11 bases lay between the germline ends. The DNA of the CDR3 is TGTGCCATCAGTGAGAACGACAGAAACTACGAGCAGTACTTC. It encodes CAISENDRNYEQYF.

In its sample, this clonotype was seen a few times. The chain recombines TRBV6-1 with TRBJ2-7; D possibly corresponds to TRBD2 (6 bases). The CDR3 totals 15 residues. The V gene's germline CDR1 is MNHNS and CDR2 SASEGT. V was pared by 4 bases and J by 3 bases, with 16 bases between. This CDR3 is CASSGEDGGVYEQYF. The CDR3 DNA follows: TGTGCCAGCAGTGGGGAAGACGGGGGAGTCTACGAGCAGTACTTC.

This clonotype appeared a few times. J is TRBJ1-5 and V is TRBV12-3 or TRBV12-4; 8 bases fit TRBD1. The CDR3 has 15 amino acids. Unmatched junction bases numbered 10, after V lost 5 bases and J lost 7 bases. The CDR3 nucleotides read TGTGCCAGCAGTCCCAACACAGGGGGAGGGCAGCCCCAGCATTTT. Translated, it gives CASSPNTGGGQPQHF.